The rows below give T cell receptor beta chains drawn from one sample of a study of T cell responses to AZD1222 COVID-19 vaccine. TCRdb keeps only in-frame clones here, not all; method: immunoSEQ multiplex PCR. The data hold 150,000 to 200,000 clones, with 85% to 95% observed a single time. The specimen was peripheral blood, collected 28 days after the second AZD1222 dose. The source of these receptors is an adult who received the AZD1222 COVID-19 vaccine. The CDR3 runs from the conserved cysteine through the conserved F or W. The order of the fields is J gene, V gene, clone size, D gene, CDR3 protein. A D gene is named only where the DNA matches it firmly. A clone size is listed for some rows: how often the clone was seen (once, few, many), or a class if it is expanded.

>TRBJ2-1|TRBV11-3|.|.
CASSLGRGGTGNEQFF
>TRBJ1-2|TRBV30|.|.
CAWSPGTAYGYTF
>TRBJ1-2|TRBV7-8|once|.
CASSLVGTTYGYTF
>TRBJ2-2|TRBV5-4|.|.
CASSLGEATADTGELFF
>TRBJ2-7|TRBV7-2|.|TRBD2
CASTVSHGGLSYEQYF
>TRBJ1-2|TRBV30|.|.
CAWRGLAPGYGYTF
>TRBJ2-5|TRBV19|.|.
CASSFGLNQETQYF
>TRBJ2-3|TRBV15|.|.
CATSLRTASDTQYF
>TRBJ2-1|TRBV11-2|.|.
CASSLGTDYNEQFF
>TRBJ1-6|TRBV10-2|once|TRBD1
CATNRGGTENSPLHF
>TRBJ2-2|TRBV3-1/TRBV3-2|.|TRBD1
CASSQVPGQGESLTSNTGELFF
>TRBJ1-3|TRBV4-1|.|.
CASSQDSEGSGNTIYF
>TRBJ2-7|TRBV3-1/TRBV3-2|.|.
CASSLVGGEQYF
>TRBJ2-1|TRBV11-3|.|TRBD1
CASSDRDRGPWEQFF
>TRBJ2-1|TRBV2|once|.
CASSLSTGMNEQFF
>TRBJ2-1|TRBV21-1|.|.
CASSRYKPYNEQFF
>TRBJ1-4|TRBV7-9|.|.
CASSQRGGVLNEKLFF
>TRBJ2-3|TRBV28|once|TRBD2
CASVAGGPGTQYF
>TRBJ1-1|TRBV11-2|.|.
CASSLLGQEAFF
>TRBJ2-2|TRBV19|.|.
CASSIRERRGELFF
>TRBJ2-2|TRBV9|.|.
CASSAPPGELFF
>TRBJ2-5|TRBV13|.|TRBD2
CASSLTGTSSQETQYF
>TRBJ1-2|TRBV29-1|.|.
CSVGWGNYGYTF
>TRBJ1-1|TRBV18|.|.
CASSVTGVVSTEAFF
>TRBJ1-1|TRBV3-1/TRBV3-2|.|TRBD1
CASQDRGNTEAFF
>TRBJ2-1|TRBV4-1|.|.
CASSQWPGAYNEQFF
>TRBJ2-6|TRBV18|.|TRBD2
CASSPSGGPLPGANVLTF
>TRBJ2-7|TRBV2|once|TRBD2
CASSEGTSAYYEQYF
>TRBJ1-1|TRBV7-6|.|.
CASSRQGNTEAFF
>TRBJ2-6|TRBV9|.|TRBD1
CASSPRLQGSSGANVLTF
>TRBJ2-7|TRBV19|.|.
CASSPRGINSYEQYF
>TRBJ1-2|TRBV15|.|TRBD1
CATSFRTGGAGGYGYTF
>TRBJ2-7|TRBV29-1|.|.
CSVTDGYEQYF
>TRBJ2-1|TRBV6-1|once|TRBD2
CASSEGLLREGFYNEQFF
>TRBJ1-5|TRBV19|.|TRBD1
CASSTPDRGPSQPQHF
>TRBJ2-5|TRBV19|.|TRBD2
CASSSQTSGSETQYF
>TRBJ2-1|TRBV4-1|.|TRBD1
CASSQGPGQGYNEQFF
>TRBJ1-6|TRBV19|.|.
CASAFEGGNSPLHF
>TRBJ1-1|TRBV7-9|.|TRBD1
CASSSGQGVTEAFF
>TRBJ2-5|TRBV18|.|.
CASSRPGHQETQYF
>TRBJ1-2|TRBV19|.|.
CASSIQTSSYGYTF
>TRBJ2-7|TRBV5-5|.|.
CASSLKVSYEQYF
>TRBJ2-2|TRBV7-9|.|.
CASSLAVYTGELFF
>TRBJ1-5|TRBV6-1|.|TRBD1
CASSEGTGTGVYSNQPQHF
>TRBJ1-2|TRBV25-1|.|TRBD1
CASSSTGDRGYTF
>TRBJ1-1|TRBV4-1|once|.
CASSQVGSPEAFF
>TRBJ1-2|TRBV5-1|.|.
CASSLVQGHGYTF
>TRBJ1-5|TRBV20-1|.|.
CSCGQPQHF
>TRBJ2-7|TRBV7-2|.|TRBD1
CASSLTGGTYEQYF
>TRBJ2-7|TRBV27|.|TRBD2
CASSLGTSGSYEQYF
>TRBJ2-1|TRBV4-2|.|TRBD2
CASSPIGTSHDNEQFF
>TRBJ2-2|TRBV21-1|.|.
CASSTGKAGGSGTGELFF
>TRBJ1-1|TRBV15|.|.
CATSRDPSSVAFF